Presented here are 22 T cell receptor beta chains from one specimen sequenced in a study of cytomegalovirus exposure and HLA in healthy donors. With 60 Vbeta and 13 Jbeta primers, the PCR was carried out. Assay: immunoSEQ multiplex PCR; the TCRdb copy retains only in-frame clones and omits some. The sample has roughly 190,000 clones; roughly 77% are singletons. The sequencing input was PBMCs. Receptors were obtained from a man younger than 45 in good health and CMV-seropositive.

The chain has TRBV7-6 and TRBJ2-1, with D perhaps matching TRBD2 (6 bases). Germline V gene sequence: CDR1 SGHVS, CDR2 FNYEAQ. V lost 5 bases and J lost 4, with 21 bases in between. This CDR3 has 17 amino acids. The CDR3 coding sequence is TGTGCCAGCAGCCCATCTTTCCGGGGGACGGGGTACAATGAGCAGTTCTTC. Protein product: CASSPSFRGTGYNEQFF.

DNA for the CDR3: TGCAGCGTTGGCCGACAGCTCCAAGAGACCCAGTACTTC. This translates into CSVGRQLQETQYF. The chain joins TRBV29-1 to TRBJ2-5; D is perhaps TRBD1 (5 bases). Germline-derived CDR1 and CDR2 are SQVTM and ANQGSEA. This CDR3 contains 13 residues. Trimming shortened V by 4 bases and J by 1 base, and 10 bases separated the two germline ends. The whole variable domain, remainder taken from reference TRBV29-1 and TRBJ2-5, is SAVISQKPSRDICQRGTSLTIQCQVDSQVTMMFWYRQQPGQSLTLIATANQGSEATYESGFVIDKFPISRPNLTFSTLTVSNMSPEDSSIYLCSVGRQLQETQYFGPGTRLLVL.

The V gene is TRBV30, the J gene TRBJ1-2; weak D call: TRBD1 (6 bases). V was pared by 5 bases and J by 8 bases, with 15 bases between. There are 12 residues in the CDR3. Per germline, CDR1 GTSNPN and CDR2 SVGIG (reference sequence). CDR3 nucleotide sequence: TGTGCCTGGCTACAGGGACCACAGGGCTACACCTTC. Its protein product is CAWLQGPQGYTF.

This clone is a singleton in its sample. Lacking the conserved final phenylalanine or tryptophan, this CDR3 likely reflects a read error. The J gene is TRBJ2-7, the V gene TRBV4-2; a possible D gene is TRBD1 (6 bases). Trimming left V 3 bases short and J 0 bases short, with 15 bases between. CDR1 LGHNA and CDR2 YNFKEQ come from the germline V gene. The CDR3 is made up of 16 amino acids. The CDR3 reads CASSHSTGTSSYEQYL. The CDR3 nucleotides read TGTGCCAGCAGCCATTCCACAGGGACGAGCTCCTACGAGCAGTACCTC.

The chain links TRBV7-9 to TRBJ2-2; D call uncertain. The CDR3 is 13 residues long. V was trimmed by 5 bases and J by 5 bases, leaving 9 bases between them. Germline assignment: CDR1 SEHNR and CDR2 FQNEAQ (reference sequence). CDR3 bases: TGTGCCAGCAGCCTCGCCCGGACCGGGGAGCTGTTTTTT. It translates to CASSLARTGELFF.

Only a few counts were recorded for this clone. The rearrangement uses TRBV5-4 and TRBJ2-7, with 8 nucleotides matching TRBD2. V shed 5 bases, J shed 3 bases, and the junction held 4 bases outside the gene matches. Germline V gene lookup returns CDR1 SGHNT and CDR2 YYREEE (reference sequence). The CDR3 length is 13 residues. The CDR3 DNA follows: TGTGCCAGCAGTCCGGGGGGGTTCTACGAGCAGTACTTC. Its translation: CASSPGGFYEQYF. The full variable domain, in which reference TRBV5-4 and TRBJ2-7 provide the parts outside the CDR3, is ETGVTQSPTHLIKTRGQQVTLRCSSQSGHNTVSWYQQALGQGPQFIFQYYREEENGRGNFPPRFSGLQFPNYSSELNVNALELDDSALYLCASSPGGFYEQYFGPGTRLTVT.

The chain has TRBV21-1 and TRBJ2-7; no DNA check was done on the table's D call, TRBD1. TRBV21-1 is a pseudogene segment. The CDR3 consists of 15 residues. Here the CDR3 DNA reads TGTGCCAGCAGCTCCCGGGACAGGGGGCTGAACGAGCAGTACTTC. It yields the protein CASSSRDRGLNEQYF.

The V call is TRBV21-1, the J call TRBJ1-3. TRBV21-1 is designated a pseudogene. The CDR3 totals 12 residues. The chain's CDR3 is CASSAPSRFKYF. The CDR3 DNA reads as TGTGCCAGCAGCGCTCCTAGTAGGTTTAAGTATTTT.

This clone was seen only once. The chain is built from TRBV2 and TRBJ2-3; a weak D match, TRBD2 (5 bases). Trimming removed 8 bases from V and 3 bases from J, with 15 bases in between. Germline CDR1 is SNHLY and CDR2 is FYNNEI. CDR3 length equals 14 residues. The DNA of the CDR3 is TGTGCCAGCGTTGGTAGCGTATGGACAGATACGCAGTATTTT. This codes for CASVGSVWTDTQYF. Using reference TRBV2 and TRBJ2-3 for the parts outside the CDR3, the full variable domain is EPEVTQTPSHQVTQMGQEVILRCVPISNHLYFYWYRQILGQKVEFLVSFYNNEISEKSEIFDDQFSVERPDGSNFTLKIRSTKLEDSAMYFCASVGSVWTDTQYFGPGTRLTVL.

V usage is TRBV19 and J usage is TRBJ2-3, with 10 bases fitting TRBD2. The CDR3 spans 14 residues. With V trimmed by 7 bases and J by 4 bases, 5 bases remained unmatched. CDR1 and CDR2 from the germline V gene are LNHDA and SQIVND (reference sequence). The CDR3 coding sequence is TGTGCCAGTAACAGCGGGGGGGCCGCAGATACGCAGTATTTT. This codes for CASNSGGAADTQYF. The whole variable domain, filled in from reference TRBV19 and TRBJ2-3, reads DGGITQSPKYLFRKEGQNVTLSCEQNLNHDAMYWYRQDPGQGLRLIYYSQIVNDFQKGDIAEGYSVSREKKESFPLTVTSAQKNPTAFYLCASNSGGAADTQYFGPGTRLTVL.

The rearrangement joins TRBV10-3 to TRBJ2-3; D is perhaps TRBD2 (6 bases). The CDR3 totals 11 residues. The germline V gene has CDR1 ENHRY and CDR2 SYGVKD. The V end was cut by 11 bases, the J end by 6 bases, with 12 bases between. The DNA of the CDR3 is TGTGCCTCCTATGCGGGGGATACGCAGTATTTT. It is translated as CASYAGDTQYF.

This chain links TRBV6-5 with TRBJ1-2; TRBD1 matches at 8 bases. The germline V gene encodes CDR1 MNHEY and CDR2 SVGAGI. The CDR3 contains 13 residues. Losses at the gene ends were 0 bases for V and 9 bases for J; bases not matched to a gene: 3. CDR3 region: CASSYSQGARYTF. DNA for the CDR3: TGTGCCAGCAGTTACTCGCAGGGGGCCCGCTACACCTTC.

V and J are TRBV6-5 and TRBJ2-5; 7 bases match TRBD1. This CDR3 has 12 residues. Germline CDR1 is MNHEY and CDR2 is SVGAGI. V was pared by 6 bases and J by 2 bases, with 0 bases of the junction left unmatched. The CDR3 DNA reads TGTGCCAGCAGCAGGGGGCAAGAGACCCAGTACTTC. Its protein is CASSRGQETQYF.

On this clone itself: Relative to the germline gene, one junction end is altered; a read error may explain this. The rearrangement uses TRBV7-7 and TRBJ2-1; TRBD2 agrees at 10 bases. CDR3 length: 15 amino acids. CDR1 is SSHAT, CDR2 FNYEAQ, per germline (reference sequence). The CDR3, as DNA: TGTGCTAGCAGCATGAGCGGGGGGGCCGGGTTTGAGCAGTTCTTC. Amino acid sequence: CASSMSGGAGFEQFF.

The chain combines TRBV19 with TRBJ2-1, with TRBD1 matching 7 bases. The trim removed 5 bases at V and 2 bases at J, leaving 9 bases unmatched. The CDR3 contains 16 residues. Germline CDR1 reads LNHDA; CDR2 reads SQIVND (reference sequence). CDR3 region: CASSSRRDRTYNEQFF. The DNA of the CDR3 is TGTGCCAGTAGTTCCCGCCGGGACAGAACCTACAATGAGCAGTTCTTC.

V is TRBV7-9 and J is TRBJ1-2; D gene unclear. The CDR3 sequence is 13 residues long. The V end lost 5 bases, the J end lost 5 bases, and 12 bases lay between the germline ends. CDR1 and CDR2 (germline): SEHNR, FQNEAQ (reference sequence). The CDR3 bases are TGTGCCAGCAGCCAGGCCTCCGGATATGGCTACACCTTC. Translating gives CASSQASGYGYTF.

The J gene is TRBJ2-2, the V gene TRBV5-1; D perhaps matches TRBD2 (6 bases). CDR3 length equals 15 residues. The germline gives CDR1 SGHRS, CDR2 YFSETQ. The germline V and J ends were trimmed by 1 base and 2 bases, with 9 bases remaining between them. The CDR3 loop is CASSLLGTNTGELFF. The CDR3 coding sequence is TGCGCCAGCAGCTTGTTAGGGACTAACACCGGGGAGCTGTTTTTT.

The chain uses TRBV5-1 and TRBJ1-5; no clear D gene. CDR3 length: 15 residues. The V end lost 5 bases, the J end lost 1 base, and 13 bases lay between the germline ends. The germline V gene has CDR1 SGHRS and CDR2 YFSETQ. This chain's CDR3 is CASSRRTESNQPQHF. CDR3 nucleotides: TGCGCCAGCAGTCGAAGAACTGAGAGCAATCAGCCCCAGCATTTT.

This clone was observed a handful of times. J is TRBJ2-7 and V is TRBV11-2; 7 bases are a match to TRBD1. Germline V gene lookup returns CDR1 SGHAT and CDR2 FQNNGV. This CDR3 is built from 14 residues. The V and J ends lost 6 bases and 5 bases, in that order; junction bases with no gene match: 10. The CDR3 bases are TGTGCCAGCAGGGAGACAGGGTTGCATGACGAGCAGTACTTC. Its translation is CASRETGLHDEQYF.

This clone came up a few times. The CDR3 DNA follows: TGCGCCAGCAGCCAAAACCGGGGGGCCCCAGATACGCAGTATTTT. Its translation is CASSQNRGAPDTQYF. The genes are TRBV5-1 and TRBJ2-3; D may be TRBD2 (7 bases). Trimming cost V 4 bases and J 4 bases, with 16 bases left between them. CDR3 size: 15 residues. Germline CDR1 reads SGHRS; CDR2 reads YFSETQ. The full variable domain, rest sourced from reference TRBV5-1 and TRBJ2-3, is KAGVTQTPRYLIKTRGQQVTLSCSPISGHRSVSWYQQTPGQGLQFLFEYFSETQRNKGNFPGRFSGRQFSNSRSEMNVSTLELGDSALYLCASSQNRGAPDTQYFGPGTRLTVL.

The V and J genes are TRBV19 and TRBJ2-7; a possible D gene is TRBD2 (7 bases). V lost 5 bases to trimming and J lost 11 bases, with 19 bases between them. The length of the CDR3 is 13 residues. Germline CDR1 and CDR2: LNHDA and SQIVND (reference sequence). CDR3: CASSPALGGGEYF. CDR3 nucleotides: TGTGCCAGTAGTCCCGCCCTGGGGGGGGGCGAGTACTTC.

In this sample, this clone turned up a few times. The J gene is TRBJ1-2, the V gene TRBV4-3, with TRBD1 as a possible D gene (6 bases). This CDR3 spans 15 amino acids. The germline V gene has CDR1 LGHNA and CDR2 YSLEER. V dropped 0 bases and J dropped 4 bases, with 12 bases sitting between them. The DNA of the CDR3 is TGCGCCAGCAGCCAAGAGACCACAGGGAGCTATGGCTACACCTTC. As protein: CASSQETTGSYGYTF.